This T cell receptor beta chain is drawn from a study of cytomegalovirus exposure and HLA in healthy donors. For this clone: The antigen is unknown.

General observations from the study: Reports described diagnosis of cytomegalovirus status by the classifier as highly specific and sensitive. Per a later analysis, HLA-associated TCR beta chains showed more clonal expansion than other, equally common TCR beta chains.

CDR1 and CDR2 from the germline V gene are SGDLS and YYNGEE. This CDR3 region has 15 residues. Trimming stripped 2 bases from V and 4 bases from J, with 13 bases between. PCR amplification relied on 60 Vbeta primers (plus 13 Jbeta primers). Assay: immunoSEQ multiplex PCR; the TCRdb copy retains only in-frame clones and omits some. This sample yields about 80,000 clones, of which around two thirds are seen a single time; under 7.5% belongs to the top ten. Sequencing was done on a sample of PBMCs. The clonotype originates from a woman aged 45-65 years in good health and CMV-seropositive. The chain combines TRBV9 with TRBJ1-3; D gene unclear. Here the CDR3 reads CASSVGPSRGNTIYF. Here the CDR3 DNA reads TGTGCCAGCAGCGTTGGGCCGTCGAGAGGAAACACCATATATTTT. Using reference TRBV9 and TRBJ1-3 for the parts outside the CDR3, the full variable domain is DSGVTQTPKHLITATGQRVTLRCSPRSGDLSVYWYQQSLDQGLQFLIQYYNGEERAKGNILERFSAQQFPDLHSELNLSSLELGDSALYFCASSVGPSRGNTIYFGEGSWLTVV.